This is a list of T cell receptor beta chains from one sample in a study of blood T cells in healthy people across ages. TCRdb ran MiXCR on the 5' RACE reads and lists one entry per CDR3 protein. The sample has approximately 1,700,000 distinct CDR3 sequences; about two fifths are singletons. Sequences were obtained from blood. The receptor set was obtained from a human donor in good health. Each CDR3 is given with its conserved first and last residue. The order of the fields is J gene, clone size, V gene, D gene, CDR3 protein, CDR3 DNA. The D gene is left open where the match is weak. Expanded clones are given a class, and other clones once, few, many or no size at all.

j_call: TRBJ2-1
clone_size: .
v_call: TRBV4-1
d_call: TRBD1
cdr3_aa: CASSQNAGGIGVYEQFF
cdr3_nt: TGCGCCAGCAGCCAAAACGCAGGGGGCATCGGGGTCTACGAGCAGTTCTTC

j_call: TRBJ2-3
clone_size: few
v_call: TRBV5-1
d_call: .
cdr3_aa: CASSSSELATRKYTQYF
cdr3_nt: TGCGCCAGCAGCTCATCAGAGCTAGCGACTCGTAAATATACGCAGTATTTT

j_call: TRBJ2-3
clone_size: once
v_call: TRBV4-3
d_call: .
cdr3_aa: CAGSPLGSLAEDTQYF
cdr3_nt: TGCGCCGGCAGCCCCCTAGGCAGTCTCGCGGAGGATACGCAGTATTTT

j_call: TRBJ2-5
clone_size: .
v_call: TRBV20-1
d_call: .
cdr3_aa: CSAFRHAQETQYF
cdr3_nt: TGCAGTGCCTTTCGACACGCCCAAGAGACCCAGTACTTC

j_call: TRBJ2-4
clone_size: .
v_call: TRBV29-1
d_call: .
cdr3_aa: CSVVGLVAKNIQYF
cdr3_nt: TGCAGCGTTGTAGGGTTGGTAGCCAAAAACATTCAGTACTTC

j_call: TRBJ2-1
clone_size: .
v_call: TRBV7-2
d_call: .
cdr3_aa: CASSLTGSSLYNEQFF
cdr3_nt: TGTGCCAGCAGCTTAACGGGGTCTAGCCTCTACAATGAGCAGTTCTTC

j_call: TRBJ2-7
clone_size: few
v_call: TRBV3-1
d_call: .
cdr3_aa: CASSQDPWPYEQYF
cdr3_nt: TGTGCCAGCAGCCAAGATCCCTGGCCCTACGAGCAGTACTTC

j_call: TRBJ2-5
clone_size: few
v_call: TRBV6-2/TRBV6-3
d_call: TRBD2
cdr3_aa: CATRTSEFETQYF
cdr3_nt: TGTGCCACTCGGACTAGCGAGTTTGAGACCCAGTACTTC

j_call: TRBJ2-5
clone_size: few
v_call: TRBV2
d_call: .
cdr3_aa: CASIGGRQETQYF
cdr3_nt: TGTGCCAGCATCGGCGGCAGACAAGAGACCCAGTACTTC

j_call: TRBJ1-5
clone_size: .
v_call: TRBV27
d_call: .
cdr3_aa: CASRSGTSGQPQHF
cdr3_nt: TGTGCCAGCAGATCCGGGACGTCCGGTCAGCCCCAGCATTTT

j_call: TRBJ2-7
clone_size: few
v_call: TRBV18
d_call: .
cdr3_aa: CASSPPLAHEQYF
cdr3_nt: TGTGCCAGCTCACCACCGTTGGCCCACGAGCAGTACTTC

j_call: TRBJ2-7
clone_size: .
v_call: TRBV7-2
d_call: .
cdr3_aa: CASSLVPTGFGASYEQYF
cdr3_nt: TGTGCCAGCAGCTTAGTTCCTACAGGGTTCGGGGCTTCCTACGAGCAGTACTTC

j_call: TRBJ1-5
clone_size: .
v_call: TRBV12-3/TRBV12-4
d_call: .
cdr3_aa: CASSRHQSNQPQHF
cdr3_nt: TGTGCCAGCAGTCGACACCAAAGCAATCAGCCCCAGCATTTT

j_call: TRBJ1-1
clone_size: .
v_call: TRBV12-3/TRBV12-4
d_call: .
cdr3_aa: CASKGAGRGEAFF
cdr3_nt: TGTGCCAGCAAAGGGGCTGGTAGGGGGGAAGCTTTCTTT

j_call: TRBJ2-5
clone_size: .
v_call: TRBV9
d_call: .
cdr3_aa: CASSPGTAGLQYF
cdr3_nt: TGTGCCAGCAGCCCCGGGACAGCGGGGTTACAGTACTTC

j_call: TRBJ2-3
clone_size: few
v_call: TRBV20-1
d_call: .
cdr3_aa: CSASAAADTQYF
cdr3_nt: TGCAGTGCTAGTGCGGCCGCAGATACGCAGTATTTT

j_call: TRBJ2-3
clone_size: few
v_call: TRBV29-1
d_call: .
cdr3_aa: CSVADRTRDPDTQYF
cdr3_nt: TGCAGCGTTGCGGACAGAACCAGAGACCCAGATACGCAGTATTTT

j_call: TRBJ2-5
clone_size: few
v_call: TRBV5-1
d_call: .
cdr3_aa: CASNQRGEETQYF
cdr3_nt: TGCGCCAGCAACCAGAGAGGGGAAGAGACCCAGTACTTC

j_call: TRBJ2-1
clone_size: many
v_call: TRBV24-1
d_call: TRBD1
cdr3_aa: CATSDSGTGNNEQFF
cdr3_nt: TGTGCCACCAGTGATTCCGGGACAGGTAACAATGAGCAGTTCTTC

j_call: TRBJ2-1
clone_size: .
v_call: TRBV15
d_call: .
cdr3_aa: CATSRGSPVGEQFF
cdr3_nt: TGTGCCACCAGCAGAGGATCCCCAGTGGGTGAGCAGTTCTTC

j_call: TRBJ1-2
clone_size: few
v_call: TRBV15
d_call: .
cdr3_aa: CATSRALGNGYTF
cdr3_nt: TGTGCCACCAGCAGAGCGCTTGGGAATGGCTACACCTTC

j_call: TRBJ2-5
clone_size: .
v_call: TRBV12-3/TRBV12-4
d_call: TRBD2
cdr3_aa: CASSIGGKETQYF
cdr3_nt: TGTGCCAGCAGTATCGGGGGGAAAGAGACCCAGTACTTC

j_call: TRBJ2-1
clone_size: few
v_call: TRBV20-1
d_call: .
cdr3_aa: CSARTQGGSYNEQFF
cdr3_nt: TGCAGTGCTAGGACCCAGGGAGGCTCCTACAATGAGCAGTTCTTC

j_call: TRBJ2-5
clone_size: few
v_call: TRBV4-3
d_call: .
cdr3_aa: CASSLILSEGETQYF
cdr3_nt: TGCGCCAGCAGCCTCATCCTATCAGAGGGGGAGACCCAGTACTTC

j_call: TRBJ2-3
clone_size: .
v_call: TRBV20-1
d_call: TRBD2
cdr3_aa: CSHQPGLVDDTQYF
cdr3_nt: TGCAGTCACCAACCGGGACTAGTGGATGATACGCAGTATTTT

j_call: TRBJ2-3
clone_size: .
v_call: TRBV7-2
d_call: .
cdr3_aa: CASSLGGQPMDAQYF
cdr3_nt: TGTGCCAGCAGCTTAGGAGGACAACCCATGGATGCGCAGTATTTT

j_call: TRBJ2-5
clone_size: .
v_call: TRBV5-1
d_call: TRBD1
cdr3_aa: CASSLRPGTDQETQYF
cdr3_nt: TGCGCCAGCAGCTTGCGGCCCGGGACAGACCAAGAGACCCAGTACTTC

j_call: TRBJ1-1
clone_size: .
v_call: TRBV19
d_call: .
cdr3_aa: CASSTPLSAFF
cdr3_nt: TGTGCCAGTAGTACTCCCCTCTCTGCTTTCTTT

j_call: TRBJ2-3
clone_size: many
v_call: TRBV5-5
d_call: .
cdr3_aa: CASSLDVSGADTQYF
cdr3_nt: TGTGCCAGCAGCTTGGATGTATCGGGGGCAGATACGCAGTATTTT

j_call: TRBJ1-2
clone_size: .
v_call: TRBV3-1
d_call: .
cdr3_aa: CASSQWSGRRGADGYTF
cdr3_nt: TGTGCCAGCAGCCAATGGTCCGGACGACGGGGGGCGGATGGCTACACCTTC

j_call: TRBJ2-3
clone_size: .
v_call: TRBV9
d_call: TRBD2
cdr3_aa: CASSGTRDRTDTQYF
cdr3_nt: TGTGCCAGCAGCGGGACTAGGGACCGCACAGATACGCAGTATTTT

j_call: TRBJ2-7
clone_size: .
v_call: TRBV28
d_call: TRBD1
cdr3_aa: CASSQGQGGGQYF
cdr3_nt: TGTGCCAGCAGTCAGGGACAGGGCGGGGGGCAGTACTTC

j_call: TRBJ2-7
clone_size: .
v_call: TRBV5-1
d_call: .
cdr3_aa: CASINSRGEQYF
cdr3_nt: TGCGCCAGCATCAATTCCCGTGGGGAGCAGTACTTC

j_call: TRBJ2-3
clone_size: few
v_call: TRBV6-6
d_call: TRBD1
cdr3_aa: CASTSQGARTDTQYF
cdr3_nt: TGTGCCAGCACCTCACAGGGGGCGCGCACAGATACGCAGTATTTT

j_call: TRBJ1-2
clone_size: few
v_call: TRBV6-6
d_call: TRBD1
cdr3_aa: CATESDRGPDYGYTF
cdr3_nt: TGTGCCACCGAGTCGGACAGGGGTCCCGACTATGGCTACACCTTC

j_call: TRBJ2-1
clone_size: few
v_call: TRBV9
d_call: TRBD1
cdr3_aa: CASSEDRGLGEQFF
cdr3_nt: TGTGCCAGCAGCGAAGACAGGGGGCTGGGTGAGCAGTTCTTC

j_call: TRBJ2-7
clone_size: few
v_call: TRBV7-6
d_call: TRBD2
cdr3_aa: CASSLGTSGRWALTYEQYF
cdr3_nt: TGTGCCAGCAGCTTAGGGACTAGCGGGAGATGGGCCCTTACATACGAGCAGTACTTC

j_call: TRBJ2-5
clone_size: .
v_call: TRBV24-1
d_call: .
cdr3_aa: CATSDLRHGQETQYF
cdr3_nt: TGTGCCACCAGTGATTTGAGACACGGCCAAGAGACCCAGTACTTC